These T cell receptor beta chains were read from a single sample in a study of T cells in Graves' hyperthyroidism and ophthalmopathy. TCRdb re-called the multiplex PCR reads with MiXCR, one entry per CDR3 protein. The profile shows a few hundred thousand distinct CDR3 sequences, roughly 15% of them singletons. Sequencing was done on a sample of blood. The receptors here all came from a woman in her 30s with Graves' ophthalmopathy. Both conserved end residues are trimmed from each CDR3.

cdr3_length	j_call	v_call	cdr3_aa
11	TRBJ2-7	TRBV12-3/TRBV12-4	ASSFGSTYEQY
11	TRBJ1-1	TRBV9	ASNRGGSDVPF
9	TRBJ1-1	TRBV28	ASSLLEEAF
10	TRBJ2-2	TRBV18	ASSLKREELF
11	TRBJ1-1	TRBV18	ASSQGQGNEAF
11	TRBJ2-2	TRBV19	ASSSALAGELF
15	TRBJ1-5	TRBV4-1	ASSQDSGGGWNQPQH
10	TRBJ2-1	TRBV20-1	SARDGSRGEF
12	TRBJ2-7	TRBV27	ASGQGTARYEQY
14	TRBJ2-7	TRBV12-3/TRBV12-4	ASSSQGTGGSYEQY
13	TRBJ1-3	TRBV5-4	ASSLGQPSGNTIY
13	TRBJ2-3	TRBV24-1	ATSAGGGPTDTQY
14	TRBJ2-7	TRBV7-2	ASSLGIAEELEEQY
10	TRBJ1-5	TRBV28	ASSFQNQPQH
14	TRBJ1-2	TRBV4-3	ASSQGLGVVNYGYT
10	TRBJ1-5	TRBV7-8	ASKGRNQPQH
12	TRBJ2-5	TRBV19	ASSISGIGETQY
13	TRBJ2-4	TRBV5-1	ASSLGALAKNIQY
13	TRBJ1-2	TRBV5-4	ASSLEGSANYGYT
13	TRBJ2-7	TRBV28	ASRKAGTAAYEQY
14	TRBJ2-7	TRBV5-6	ASSFPGPLMEREQY
14	TRBJ2-3	TRBV12-3/TRBV12-4	ASSRPEALSTDTQY
12	TRBJ2-7	TRBV2	ASRLAGVLYEQY
13	TRBJ2-1	TRBV28	ASSLGFNNYNEQF
15	TRBJ1-6	TRBV20-1	SARRINRVFIPSPLH
13	TRBJ2-1	TRBV20-1	SARKPSASYNEQF
11	TRBJ2-3	TRBV7-9	ASSLKSADTQY
11	TRBJ2-5	TRBV20-1	SAGSEYQETQY
11	TRBJ2-1	TRBV28	ASSSFQGNEQF
13	TRBJ2-5	TRBV11-2	ASSLGLAVMETQY
13	TRBJ2-1	TRBV5-1	ASSSLGGALNEQF
9	TRBJ2-5	TRBV20-1	SPGTQETQY
13	TRBJ2-1	TRBV28	ASIPPPGPYNEQF
16	TRBJ2-1	TRBV5-8	ASSLLGLAGGNYNEQF
13	TRBJ2-3	TRBV12-3/TRBV12-4	ASRFRQGDTDTQY
11	TRBJ2-2	TRBV12-3/TRBV12-4	ASSIPGAGELF
15	TRBJ1-5	TRBV12-3/TRBV12-4	ASSVFIRGASNQPQH